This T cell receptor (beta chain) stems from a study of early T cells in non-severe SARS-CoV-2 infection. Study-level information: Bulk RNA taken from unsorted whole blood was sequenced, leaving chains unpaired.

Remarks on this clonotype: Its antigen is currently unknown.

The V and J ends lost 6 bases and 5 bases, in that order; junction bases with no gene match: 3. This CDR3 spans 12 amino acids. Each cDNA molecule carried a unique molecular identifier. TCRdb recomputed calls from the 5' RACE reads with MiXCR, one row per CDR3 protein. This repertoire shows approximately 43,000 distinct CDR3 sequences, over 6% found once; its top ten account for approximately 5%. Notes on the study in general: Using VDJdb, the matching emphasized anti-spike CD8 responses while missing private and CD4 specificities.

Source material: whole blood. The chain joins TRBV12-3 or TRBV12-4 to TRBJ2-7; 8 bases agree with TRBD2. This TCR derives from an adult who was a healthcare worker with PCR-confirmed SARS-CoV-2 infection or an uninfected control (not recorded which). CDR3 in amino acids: CASRPGGDEQYF. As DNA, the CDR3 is TGTGCCAGCAGACCCGGGGGGGACGAGCAGTACTTC.